The clone carrying this T cell receptor beta chain was counted at least ten times. Its target is not known. This sample is drawn from a study of CD8 T cells in ankylosing spondylitis. Study-wide findings and caveats: Those disease-linked clones were CD8+; they were also relatively rare in peripheral blood. As reported, disease-linked clones showed significant enrichment in matched ankylosing spondylitis synovial fluid. In reactive arthritis synovial fluid and blood, some motif variants had been reported before.

The CDR3 is 13 amino acids. V lost 2 bases to trimming and J lost 6 bases, with 11 bases between them. TCRdb reprocessed the 5' RACE reads with MiXCR, giving one entry per CDR3 protein. The data contain some 200,000 distinct CDR3 sequences, around a quarter of them singletons. The source of this sequence is a male donor with ankylosing spondylitis or in good health (not recorded which). This chain connects TRBV12-3 or TRBV12-4 to TRBJ2-7, with a possible D match to TRBD1 (6 bases). Sequencing input: blood, either unsorted or a sorted T cell fraction (not recorded which). The CDR3 loop is CASSLQGPSEQYF. CDR3 bases: TGTGCCAGCAGTTTACAGGGGCCCAGCGAGCAGTACTTC.